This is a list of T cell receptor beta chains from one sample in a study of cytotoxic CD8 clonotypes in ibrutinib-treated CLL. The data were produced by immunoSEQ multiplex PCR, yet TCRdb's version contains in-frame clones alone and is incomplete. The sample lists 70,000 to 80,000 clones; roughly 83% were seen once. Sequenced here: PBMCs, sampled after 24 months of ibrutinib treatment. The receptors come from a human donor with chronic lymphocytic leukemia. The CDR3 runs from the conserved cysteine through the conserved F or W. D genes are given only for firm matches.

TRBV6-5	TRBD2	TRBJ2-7	CASSPNPAGTSEQYF	TGTGCCAGCAGCCCCAACCCGGCCGGGACTAGCGAGCAGTACTTC
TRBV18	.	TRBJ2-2	CASSPPGELFF	TGTGCCAGCTCACCACCTGGGGAGCTGTTTTTT
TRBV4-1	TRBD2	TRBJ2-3	CASSQEGLAGGNSFTDTQYF	TGCGCCAGCAGCCAGGAGGGACTAGCGGGAGGCAACTCGTTCACAGATACGCAGTATTTT
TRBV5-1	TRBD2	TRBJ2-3	CASSVTSGRFLDTQYF	TGCGCCAGCAGCGTTACTAGCGGGAGGTTTCTGGATACGCAGTATTTT
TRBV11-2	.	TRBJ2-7	CASSNGRGLYEQYF	TGTGCCAGCAGCAATGGACGGGGACTCTACGAGCAGTACTTC
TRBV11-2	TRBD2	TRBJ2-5	CASSPRGGVMETQYF	TGTGCCAGCAGCCCCCGGGGAGGGGTTATGGAGACCCAGTACTTC
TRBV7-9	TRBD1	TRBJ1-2	CASSLGRDRFYGYTF	TGTGCCAGCAGCCTAGGCCGGGACAGGTTCTATGGCTACACCTTC
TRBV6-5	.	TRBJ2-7	CASSSLTEQYF	TGTGCCAGCAGTTCCCTGACCGAGCAGTACTTC
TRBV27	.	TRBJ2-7	CASSLITYEQYF	TGTGCCAGCAGTTTAATTACCTACGAGCAGTACTTC
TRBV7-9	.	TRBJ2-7	CASSLAGRDYEQYF	TGTGCCAGCAGCTTAGCGGGGCGAGACTACGAGCAGTACTTC
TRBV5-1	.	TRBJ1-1	CASSSDGEMNTEAFF	TGCGCCAGCAGCTCGGACGGGGAAATGAACACTGAAGCTTTCTTT
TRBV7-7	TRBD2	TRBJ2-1	CASSLAGEPSNEQFF	TGTGCTAGCAGCTTAGCGGGGGAGCCTAGCAATGAGCAGTTCTTC
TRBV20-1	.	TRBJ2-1	CSARLGPTPFF	TGCAGTGCTAGATTGGGCCCGACCCCGTTCTTC